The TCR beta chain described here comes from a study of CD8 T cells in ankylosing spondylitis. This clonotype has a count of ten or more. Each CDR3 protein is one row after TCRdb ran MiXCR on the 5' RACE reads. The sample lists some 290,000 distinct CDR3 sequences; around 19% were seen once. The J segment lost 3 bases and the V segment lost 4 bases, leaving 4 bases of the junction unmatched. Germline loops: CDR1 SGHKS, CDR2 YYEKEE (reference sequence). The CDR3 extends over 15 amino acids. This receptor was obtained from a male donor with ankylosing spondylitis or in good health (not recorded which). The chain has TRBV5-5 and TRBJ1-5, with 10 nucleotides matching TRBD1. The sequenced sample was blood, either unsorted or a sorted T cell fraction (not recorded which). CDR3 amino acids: CASSRGQGDNQPQHF. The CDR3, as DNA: TGTGCCAGCAGCCGAGGACAGGGGGACAATCAGCCCCAGCATTTT. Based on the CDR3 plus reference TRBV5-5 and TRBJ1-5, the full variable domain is DAGVTQSPTHLIKTRGQQVTLRCSPISGHKSVSWYQQVLGQGPQFIFQYYEKEERGRGNFPDRFSARQFPNYSSELNVNALLLGDSALYLCASSRGQGDNQPQHFGDGTRLSIL.